This is a list of T cell receptor beta chains from one sample in a study of blood T cell repertoires in COVID-19. The protocol was immunoSEQ multiplex PCR, while the TCRdb copy is restricted to in-frame clones and leaves out a portion. This table has fewer than 500,000 clones, more than 70% appearing once. Sequencing was carried out using PBMCs or T cells enriched from blood (not recorded which). The receptors were gathered from a man aged 30 to 45 who had recovered from COVID-19. Both conserved end residues are part of each CDR3. A D gene is named only where the DNA matches it firmly. Clone size is stated in some rows and not others, as once, few, many or a class when expanded.

-,-,TRBJ2-7,TRBV6-5,TGTGCCAGCTCGGGTTTGGAGCAGTACTTC,CASSGLEQYF
-,once,TRBJ2-1,TRBV10-3,TGTGCCATCAGTGATTCCAGCGGTGAGCAGTTCTTC,CAISDSSGEQFF
TRBD1,-,TRBJ1-5,TRBV19,TGTGCCAGTAGTGGACAGGGGGCTAGCAATCAGCCCCAGCATTTT,CASSGQGASNQPQHF
-,-,TRBJ2-1,TRBV5-6,TGTGCCAGCAGCTTGCCCCCCACCCCGGAGTTCTTC,CASSLPPTPEFF
-,once,TRBJ1-1,TRBV7-9,TGTGCCAGCAGCTTAGAAGGTAGCTTGGGTACTGAAGCTTTCTTT,CASSLEGSLGTEAFF
-,-,TRBJ2-2,TRBV6-5,TGTGCCAGCAGTTACGGGACATTAACCCGGGAGCTGTTTTTT,CASSYGTLTRELFF
-,-,TRBJ1-1,TRBV4-1,TGCGCCAGCAGCCAAGGAGGGACAAACGAAGCTTTCTTT,CASSQGGTNEAFF
-,-,TRBJ2-1,TRBV7-9,TGTGCCAGCAGCCCCGGCGGCGGGACCCTCTACAATGAGCAGTTCTTC,CASSPGGGTLYNEQFF
TRBD1,-,TRBJ2-7,TRBV9,TGTGCCAGCAGCGCAGGGCCTGGGGGACAGGGGGCAGGCGAGCAGTACTTC,CASSAGPGGQGAGEQYF
TRBD2,many,TRBJ2-7,TRBV5-6,TGTGCCAGCAGCGGGGGCGCGGGGGGCCAGGTCTACGAGCAGTACTTC,CASSGGAGGQVYEQYF
-,once,TRBJ2-7,TRBV20-1,TGCAGTGCTAGAGAGGGGGGGCTAGCGTTCTTC,CSAREGGLAFF
-,few,TRBJ1-1,TRBV6-5,TGTGCCAGCAGCCCCCGGGTGTTCAACACTGAAGCTTTCTTT,CASSPRVFNTEAFF
TRBD1,-,TRBJ2-5,TRBV29-1,TGCAGCGTTGTAAAGGGACAGGGAAAAGAGACCCAGTACTTC,CSVVKGQGKETQYF
-,-,TRBJ2-7,TRBV12-3/TRBV12-4,TGTGCCAGCAGTTTTGTGGGGGGCGAGCAGTACTTC,CASSFVGGEQYF
TRBD1,-,TRBJ1-1,TRBV5-1,TGCGCCAGCAGCCTCGGGACAGGGGATCTATCGTTCTCTGAAGCTTTCTTT,CASSLGTGDLSFSEAFF
-,-,TRBJ1-4,TRBV18,TGTGCCAGCTCTCGGACAACCGAAAAACTGTTTTTT,CASSRTTEKLFF
-,-,TRBJ2-3,TRBV7-2,TGTGCCAGCAGCTCCGCGCGGGCCACAGATACGCAGTATTTT,CASSSARATDTQYF
TRBD1,-,TRBJ1-2,TRBV30,TGTGCCTGGACCCTGACAGGGGGCTATGGCTACACCTTC,CAWTLTGGYGYTF
TRBD1,-,TRBJ1-4,TRBV6-5,TGTGCCAGCAGTTATCGGGGGACAGCAACTAATGAAAAACTGTTTTTT,CASSYRGTATNEKLFF
-,-,TRBJ1-1,TRBV9,TGTGCCAGCAGCGTAGTGGGAGGAGGAGAAGCTTTCTTT,CASSVVGGGEAFF
-,-,TRBJ2-7,TRBV7-3,TGTGCCAGCAGCTTACCGCGGGGGCGGAGTTCCTACGAGCAGTACTTC,CASSLPRGRSSYEQYF
TRBD1,-,TRBJ2-7,TRBV6-5,TGTGCCAGCAGTTATGCAGGGGGCCAATCCTACGAGCAGTACTTC,CASSYAGGQSYEQYF
TRBD1,-,TRBJ2-3,TRBV5-5,TGTGCCAGCAGATATACAGGGGTCGATACGCAGTATTTT,CASRYTGVDTQYF
-,-,TRBJ1-2,TRBV9,TGTGCCAGCAGCGTAGCCGGCGGGGCCTATGGCTACACCTTC,CASSVAGGAYGYTF
-,-,TRBJ1-2,TRBV10-3,TGTGCCATCAGCGTTCCGGGCAGGGGCTATGGCTACACCTTC,CAISVPGRGYGYTF